One and the same sample provided the 12 T cell receptor beta chains below, sequenced in a study of control samples from healthy donors and cancer patients. Sequenced by immunoSEQ multiplex PCR; TCRdb stores in-frame clones only, minus some. The sample yields around 72,000 clones, more than 80% seen once. Sequenced sample: blood. The receptors derive from a man aged 45-60 years in good health.

The gene calls are TRBV7-7 and TRBJ2-5, with a tentative D call TRBD1 (5 bases). Germline CDR1 is SSHAT and CDR2 is FNYEAQ (reference sequence). Trimming took 6 bases from V and 0 from J, leaving 11 bases between them. This CDR3 spans 14 amino acids. The CDR3 DNA is TGTGCCAGCAGGGCAGGGCCGTACCAAGAGACCCAGTACTTC. Protein sequence: CASRAGPYQETQYF.

The CDR3 region is CASSGHRASGYTF. CDR3 coding DNA: TGTGCCAGCAGCGGACACAGGGCTTCTGGCTACACCTTC. The chain couples TRBV14 to TRBJ1-2; perhaps TRBD1 as D (6 bases). The germline V and J ends were trimmed by 5 bases and 7 bases, with 14 bases remaining between them. Germline values: CDR1 SGHDN, CDR2 FVKESK. This CDR3 spans 13 amino acids.

The chain recombines TRBV19 with TRBJ1-5; weak D call: TRBD1 (6 bases). The germline V and J ends were trimmed by 4 bases and 11 bases, with 18 bases remaining between them. There are 14 residues in the CDR3. Germline CDR1 reads LNHDA; CDR2 reads SQIVND (reference sequence). CDR3 protein: CASSSSGTPLTQHF. The CDR3 coding sequence is TGTGCCAGTAGTAGTTCCGGGACACCTCTTACCCAGCATTTT. The variable domain in full, completed from reference TRBV19 and TRBJ1-5, reads DGGITQSPKYLFRKEGQNVTLSCEQNLNHDAMYWYRQDPGQGLRLIYYSQIVNDFQKGDIAEGYSVSREKKESFPLTVTSAQKNPTAFYLCASSSSGTPLTQHFGDGTRLSIL.

Only a few counts were recorded for this clone. CDR3 DNA sequence: TGTGCCAGCAGCGTAATCCCTGGCACAGATACGCAGTATTTT. Encoded protein: CASSVIPGTDTQYF. The chain is built from TRBV9 and TRBJ2-3; D unclear. The CDR3 runs 14 residues. CDR1 and CDR2 from the germline V gene are SGDLS and YYNGEE. V dropped 1 base and J dropped 1 base, with 7 bases sitting between them.

The CDR3 spells CASSMSGRGNIQYF. As DNA, the CDR3 is TGTGCCAGTAGTATGTCAGGGAGAGGAAACATTCAGTACTTC. This rearrangement joins TRBV19 to TRBJ2-4; perhaps D is TRBD1 or TRBD2 (5 bases each). This CDR3 has 14 amino acids. Looked up from germline, CDR1 is LNHDA and CDR2 is SQIVND (reference sequence). V gave up 3 bases and J gave up 6 bases, with 12 bases separating them.

This clone has a handful of counts. The chain has TRBV2 and TRBJ2-7; the D gene is possibly TRBD2 (5 bases). There are 15 residues in the CDR3. The ends were cut back, 7 bases at V and 3 bases at J, with 19 bases in the middle. CDR1 SNHLY and CDR2 FYNNEI come from the germline V gene. The CDR3 loop is CASNARGLADYEQYF. In DNA form, the CDR3 reads TGTGCCAGCAACGCCCGCGGACTCGCCGACTACGAGCAGTACTTC.

The CDR3 spells CASAIEGSNTGELFF. The DNA of the CDR3 is TGTGCCAGCGCAATCGAGGGGTCGAACACCGGGGAGCTGTTTTTT. This chain connects TRBV6-6 to TRBJ2-2; TRBD1 or TRBD2 may be the D gene (5 bases each). Trimming removed 8 bases from V and 0 bases from J, with 13 bases in between. CDR1 is MNHNY and CDR2 is SVGAGI in the germline V gene (reference sequence). CDR3 size: 15 residues.

CDR3 sequence (DNA): TGTGCCAGCAGTTACTCGAGTGGTTTCGGAAACACCATATATTTT. Translating it yields CASSYSSGFGNTIYF. The chain couples TRBV6-5 to TRBJ1-3; D is unclear. Trimming left V 0 bases short and J 4 bases short, with 10 bases between. The CDR3 has 15 residues. Germline V gene sequence: CDR1 MNHEY, CDR2 SVGAGI.

The genes are TRBV5-4 and TRBJ2-1; 9 bases are shared with TRBD2. The CDR3 extends over 18 amino acids. Germline V CDR1 and CDR2: SGHNT, YYREEE (reference sequence). V lost 7 bases, J lost 6 bases, and 20 bases stayed unmatched. The DNA of the CDR3 is TGTGCCAGCCGACCCTCGGGGGGGGGCGGGAGGGCCTTCAATGAGCAGTTCTTC. It specifies CASRPSGGGGRAFNEQFF.

This sequence joins TRBV6-2 or TRBV6-3 and TRBJ1-5; D ambiguous. V was shortened by 6 bases and J by 1 base, with 13 bases between the two germline ends. This CDR3 contains 15 residues. Germline assignment: CDR1 MNHEY and CDR2 SVGEGT. CDR3 sequence: CASSPGVVSNQPQHF. CDR3 coding DNA: TGTGCCAGCAGCCCCGGGGTTGTGAGCAATCAGCCCCAGCATTTT.

V gene TRBV30 combines with J gene TRBJ1-1; 7 positions agree with TRBD1. Germline V lookup: CDR1 GTSNPN, CDR2 SVGIG (reference sequence). The CDR3 spans 12 residues. The ends lost 1 base at V and 7 bases at J; junction bases unmatched: 3. CDR3 DNA: TGTGCCTGGAGTGCCGGGACAGATGAAGCTTTCTTT. It specifies CAWSAGTDEAFF. The whole variable domain, remainder taken from reference TRBV30 and TRBJ1-1, is SQTIHQWPATLVQPVGSPLSLECTVEGTSNPNLYWYRQAAGRGLQLLFYSVGIGQISSEVPQNLSASRPQDRQFILSSKKLLLSDSGFYLCAWSAGTDEAFFGQGTRLTVV.

V gene TRBV24-1 combines with J gene TRBJ2-7; D unclear. V was clipped by 5 bases and J by 2 bases, with 9 bases between them. Germline V gives CDR1 KGHDR, CDR2 SFDVKD. The CDR3 consists of 13 residues. The CDR3 sequence is CATSGDGAYEQYF. CDR3 coding DNA: TGTGCCACCAGTGGAGACGGAGCCTACGAGCAGTACTTC.